These 3 T cell receptor beta chains were all obtained from the same sample, sequenced in a study of CD8 T cells in ankylosing spondylitis. TCRdb re-derived calls from the 5' RACE reads in MiXCR, one entry per CDR3 protein. The data hold about 360,000 distinct CDR3 sequences, with 20% to 25% observed a single time. The sample was blood, either unsorted or a sorted T cell fraction (not recorded which). The receptors were gathered from a male donor with ankylosing spondylitis or in good health (not recorded which).

The chain carries TRBV25-1 and TRBJ2-5; the D gene is possibly TRBD2 (5 bases). The length of the CDR3 is 15 residues. Germline CDR1 and CDR2: MGHDK and SYGVNS. Deletions cut 4 bases from V and 7 bases from J, with 19 bases between. This CDR3 reads CASSGGFDPEGTQYF. The CDR3, as DNA: TGTGCCAGCAGTGGAGGTTTCGACCCCGAGGGGACCCAGTACTTC.

The table lists this clonotype with a few counts. The rearrangement uses TRBV12-3 or TRBV12-4 and TRBJ1-5; 8 bases map to TRBD1. Germline trimming cut 6 bases from V and 1 base from J; bases unmatched to any gene: 5. The CDR3 is 15 residues long. CDR3 in amino acids: CASSPTGVSNQPQHF. CDR3 nucleotides: TGTGCCAGCAGCCCGACAGGGGTCAGCAATCAGCCCCAGCATTTT.

This clonotype came up a few times. This sequence joins TRBV30 and TRBJ2-7; TRBD1 is a possible D gene (6 bases). CDR1 and CDR2 from the germline V gene are GTSNPN and SVGIG (reference sequence). V was trimmed by 1 base and J by 4 bases, leaving 8 bases between them. This CDR3 is built from 12 residues. The CDR3 region is CAWSAGQYEQYF. The CDR3 DNA reads as TGTGCCTGGAGTGCGGGACAATACGAGCAGTACTTC.